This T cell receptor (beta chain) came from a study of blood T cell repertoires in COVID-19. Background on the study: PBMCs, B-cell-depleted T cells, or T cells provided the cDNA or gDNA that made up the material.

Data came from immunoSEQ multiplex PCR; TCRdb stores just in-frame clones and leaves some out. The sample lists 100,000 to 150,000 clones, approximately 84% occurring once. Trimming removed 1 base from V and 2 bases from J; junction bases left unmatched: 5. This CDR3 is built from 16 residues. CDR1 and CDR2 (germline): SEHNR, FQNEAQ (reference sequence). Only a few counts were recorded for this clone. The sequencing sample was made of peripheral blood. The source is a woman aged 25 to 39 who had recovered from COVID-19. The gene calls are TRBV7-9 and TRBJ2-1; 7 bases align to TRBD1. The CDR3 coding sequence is TGTGCCAGCAGCTTAGTTCGGACAGGACCCTACAATGAGCAGTTCTTC. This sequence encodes CASSLVRTGPYNEQFF.